This entry is about one T cell receptor (beta chain). Antigen unknown. This CDR3 has 16 amino acids. V gave up 1 base and J gave up 13 bases; unmatched junction bases: 15. The V gene's germline CDR1 is SGHTA and CDR2 FQGNSA. This entry comes from a study of glioma-infiltrating T cells. Findings and caveats of the study: Only very few CDR3 sequences appeared in both tissue and blood. Tissue-blood divergence was below expectation in non-neoplastic patients, above in gliomas.

The iRepertoire nested amplicon-rescue multiplex PCR amplified TCR alpha and beta CDR3s from RNA. One-step reverse transcription and amplification started from roughly 100-400 ng of tissue mRNA or PBMC total RNA. TCRdb used MiXCR to reprocess the multiplex PCR reads, holding one entry per CDR3 protein. In the table there are fewer than 250,000 distinct CDR3 sequences, about 31% of which are singletons. The V call is TRBV7-2, the J call TRBJ2-3; 9 bases line up with TRBD2. This TCR was recovered from a human donor with low-grade glioma or glioblastoma, undergoing nonglioma brain surgery, or in good health (not recorded which). Sequences were obtained from glioma tissue, nonneoplastic brain tissue, or PBMCs (not recorded which). The CDR3 sequence: CASSLGSAGGTDKKYF. The CDR3 DNA sequence: TGTGCCAGCAGCTTAGGTTCAGCGGGAGGTACAGATAAGAAGTATTTT.